Listed here are 2 T cell receptor beta chains from one sample, sequenced in a study of shared clonotypes between healthy human individuals. TCRdb's table, derived via immunoSEQ multiplex PCR, lists solely in-frame clones and lacks some. Of 2 million to 2.5 million clones in the sample, approximately 95% are singletons; the top ten hold 0.39%. Sequencing was performed on naive CD4+ T cells from PBMCs. Subset noted: CD45RA+ positively selected. The receptors stem from a man aged 18 to 35 in good health. Some clones in this sample may be carry-over from other donors' samples.

This chain connects TRBV10-3 to TRBJ1-1, with D possibly TRBD1 on 5 matching bases. From germline, CDR1 is ENHRY and CDR2 SYGVKD. The CDR3 has 16 amino acids. V was shortened by 0 bases and J by 1 base, with 12 bases between the two germline ends. CDR3 sequence (DNA): TGTGCCATCAGTGAGTCGCGGGGGGTCTCGAACACTGAAGCTTTCTTT. As protein: CAISESRGVSNTEAFF.

The genes are TRBV9 and TRBJ2-7; 13 positions match TRBD2. The CDR3 has 17 residues. V was clipped by 0 bases and J by 3 bases; unmatched bases: 6. Germline assignment: CDR1 SGDLS and CDR2 YYNGEE. CDR3 DNA: TGTGCCAGCAGCGTAGCCCCCGGGACTAGCGGGGTCTACGAGCAGTACTTC. It is translated as CASSVAPGTSGVYEQYF.